This T cell receptor (beta chain) was identified during a study of blood T cell repertoires in COVID-19. Looking at the study overall: From the United States, Italy and Spain came samples of acute and convalescent COVID-19.

Some clones are missing from TCRdb's copy, which holds only in-frame ones; the method was immunoSEQ multiplex PCR. The sample contains about 200,000 clones, around 82% of which appear only once. This CDR3 spans 13 amino acids. Trimming stripped 10 bases from V and 7 bases from J, with 20 bases between. CDR1 and CDR2 (germline): MDHEN, SYDVKM. Sequenced input: PBMCs or T cells enriched from blood (not recorded which). The gene calls are TRBV28 and TRBJ2-7, with D possibly being TRBD2 (6 bases). The TCR originated in a woman aged 35 to 49 with acute COVID-19. CDR3 in amino acids: CATTQAGRGEQYF. DNA for the CDR3: TGTGCCACCACTCAGGCGGGGCGGGGAGAGCAGTACTTC.